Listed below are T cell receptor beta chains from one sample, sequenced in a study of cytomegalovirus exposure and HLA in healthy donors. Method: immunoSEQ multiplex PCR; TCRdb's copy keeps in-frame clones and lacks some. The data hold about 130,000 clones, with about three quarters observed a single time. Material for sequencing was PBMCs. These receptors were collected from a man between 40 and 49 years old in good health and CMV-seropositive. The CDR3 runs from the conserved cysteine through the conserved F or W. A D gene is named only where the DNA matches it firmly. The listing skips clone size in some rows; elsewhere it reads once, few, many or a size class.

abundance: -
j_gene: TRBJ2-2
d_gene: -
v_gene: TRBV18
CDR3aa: CASSPITGELFF
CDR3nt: TGTGCCAGCTCACCCATCACCGGGGAGCTGTTTTTT

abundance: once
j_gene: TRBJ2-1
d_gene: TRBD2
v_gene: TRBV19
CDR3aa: CASKVRGDRGGKFF
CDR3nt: TGTGCCAGTAAAGTAAGGGGAGACCGGGGGGGAAAGTTCTTC

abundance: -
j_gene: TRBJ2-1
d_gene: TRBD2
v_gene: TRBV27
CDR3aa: CASSLGVGLAGNEQFF
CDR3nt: TGTGCCAGCAGTTTGGGTGTGGGACTAGCGGGAAATGAGCAGTTCTTC

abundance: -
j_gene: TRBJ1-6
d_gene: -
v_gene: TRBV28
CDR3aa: CASSLISRGDDSPLHF
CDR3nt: TGTGCCAGCAGTTTAATATCCCGGGGGGATGATTCACCCCTCCACTTT

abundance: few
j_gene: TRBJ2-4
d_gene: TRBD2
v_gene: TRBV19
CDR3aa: CASSPKGGTYANIQYF
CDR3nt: TGTGCCAGTAGTCCAAAGGGAGGGACCTATGCGAACATTCAGTACTTC

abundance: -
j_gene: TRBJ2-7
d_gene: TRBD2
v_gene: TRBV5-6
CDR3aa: CASSKTGGSSYEQYF
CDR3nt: TGTGCCAGCAGTAAGACGGGGGGGAGCTCCTACGAGCAGTACTTC

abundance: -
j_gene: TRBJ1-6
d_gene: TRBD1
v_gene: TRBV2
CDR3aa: CASRTGSGAFSPLHF
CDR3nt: TGTGCCAGCAGGACAGGGTCGGGGGCCTTTTCACCCCTCCACTTT

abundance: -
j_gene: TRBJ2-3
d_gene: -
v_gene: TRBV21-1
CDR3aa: CASSKVPPLAGVTDTQYF
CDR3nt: TGTGCCAGCAGCAAAGTCCCCCCACTAGCGGGAGTAACAGATACGCAGTATTTT

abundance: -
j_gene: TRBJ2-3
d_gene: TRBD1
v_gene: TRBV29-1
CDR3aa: CSVRPGTGSTDTQYF
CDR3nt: TGCAGCGTGCGCCCCGGGACAGGGTCGACAGATACGCAGTATTTT

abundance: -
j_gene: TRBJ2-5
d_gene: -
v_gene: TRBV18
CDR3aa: CASSPLSQETQYF
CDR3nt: TGTGCCAGCTCCCCTCTCAGTCAAGAGACCCAGTACTTC

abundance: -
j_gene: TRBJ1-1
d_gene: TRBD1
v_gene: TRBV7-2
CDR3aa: CASSLRQGALRGTEAFF
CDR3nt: TGTGCCAGCAGCTTAAGACAGGGGGCGCTGCGAGGGACTGAAGCTTTCTTT

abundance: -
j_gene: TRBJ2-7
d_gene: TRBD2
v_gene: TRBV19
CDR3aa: CASSIRLAGAYEQYF
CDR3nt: TGTGCCAGTAGTATCAGGCTAGCGGGGGCCTACGAGCAGTACTTC

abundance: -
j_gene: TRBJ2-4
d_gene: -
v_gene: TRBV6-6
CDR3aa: CATSRDLAKNIQYF
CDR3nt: TGTGCCACCAGCAGGGACTTGGCCAAAAACATTCAGTACTTC

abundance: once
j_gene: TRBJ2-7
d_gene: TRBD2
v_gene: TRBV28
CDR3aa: CASSSGSIYEQYF
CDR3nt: TGTGCCAGCAGTAGCGGGAGTATCTACGAGCAGTACTTC

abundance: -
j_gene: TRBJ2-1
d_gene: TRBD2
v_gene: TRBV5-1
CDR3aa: CASTGSSGIYNEQFF
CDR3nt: TGCGCCAGCACGGGAAGTAGCGGGATTTACAATGAGCAGTTCTTC

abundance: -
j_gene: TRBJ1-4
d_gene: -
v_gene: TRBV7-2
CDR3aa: CASSLVRGTNEKLFF
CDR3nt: TGTGCCAGCAGCTTAGTGCGGGGGACTAATGAAAAACTGTTTTTT

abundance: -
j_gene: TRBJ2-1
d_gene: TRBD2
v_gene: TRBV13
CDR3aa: CASSSAGGSSFYNEQFF
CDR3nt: TGTGCCAGCAGCTCAGCGGGGGGGTCGTCTTTCTACAATGAGCAGTTCTTC

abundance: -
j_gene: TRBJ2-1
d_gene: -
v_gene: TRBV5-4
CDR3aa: CASSFGAGEQFF
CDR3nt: TGTGCCAGCAGCTTTGGGGCAGGCGAGCAGTTCTTC

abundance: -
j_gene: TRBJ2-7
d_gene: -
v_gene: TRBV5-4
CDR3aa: CAFSAGQSSYEQYF
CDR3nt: TGTGCCTTTTCTGCGGGACAGAGCTCCTACGAGCAGTACTTC

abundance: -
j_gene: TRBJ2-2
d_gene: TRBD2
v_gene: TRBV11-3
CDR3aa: CASRSGLAGGPNTGELFF
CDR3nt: TGTGCCAGCAGATCGGGACTAGCGGGAGGGCCGAACACCGGGGAGCTGTTTTTT

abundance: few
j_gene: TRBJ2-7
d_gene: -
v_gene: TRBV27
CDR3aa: CASSLRDSTYEQYF
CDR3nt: TGTGCCAGCAGCCTCCGGGACTCCACCTACGAGCAGTACTTC

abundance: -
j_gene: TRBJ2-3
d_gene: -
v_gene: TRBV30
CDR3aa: CAWSAGSTDTQYF
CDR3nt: TGTGCCTGGAGTGCAGGGTCAACAGATACGCAGTATTTT

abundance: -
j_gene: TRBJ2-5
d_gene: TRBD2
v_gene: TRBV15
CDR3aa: CATSRGPITGTSLRLNQETQYF
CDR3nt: TGTGCCACCAGCAGAGGGCCAATTACCGGGACTAGCCTCAGACTCAACCAAGAGACCCAGTACTTC

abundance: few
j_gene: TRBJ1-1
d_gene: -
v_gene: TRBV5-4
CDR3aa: CASSFAGWGKSAFF
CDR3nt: TGTGCCAGCAGCTTTGCAGGGTGGGGTAAGTCAGCTTTCTTT

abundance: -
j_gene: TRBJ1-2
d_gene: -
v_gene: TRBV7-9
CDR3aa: CASSPFDRNGYTF
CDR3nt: TGTGCCAGCAGCCCGTTCGACAGAAATGGCTACACCTTC

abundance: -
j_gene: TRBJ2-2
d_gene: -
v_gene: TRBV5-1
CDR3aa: CASSLLGRGVSGELFF
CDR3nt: TGCGCCAGCAGCTTGTTGGGCAGGGGAGTGTCCGGGGAGCTGTTTTTT

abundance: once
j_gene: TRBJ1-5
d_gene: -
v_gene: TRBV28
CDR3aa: CASSLTQAGRPQHF
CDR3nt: TGTGCCAGCAGTTTAACTCAGGCTGGGAGGCCCCAGCATTTT

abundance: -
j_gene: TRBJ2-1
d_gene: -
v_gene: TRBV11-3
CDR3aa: CASSPTGGIGSSYNEQFF
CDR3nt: TGTGCCAGCAGCCCCACCGGGGGTATAGGTTCCTCCTACAATGAGCAGTTCTTC

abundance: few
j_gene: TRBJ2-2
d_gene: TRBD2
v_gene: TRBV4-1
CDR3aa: CASSQPGLAGGANTGELFF
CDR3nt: TGCGCCAGCAGCCAACCGGGACTAGCGGGAGGCGCGAACACCGGGGAGCTGTTTTTT

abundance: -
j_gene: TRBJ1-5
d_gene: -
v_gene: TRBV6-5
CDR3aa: CASRQAYSNQPQHF
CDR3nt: TGTGCCAGCAGACAGGCTTATAGCAATCAGCCCCAGCATTTT

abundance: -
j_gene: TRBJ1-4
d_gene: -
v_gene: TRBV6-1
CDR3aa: CASTSGSTNEKLFF
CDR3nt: TGTGCCAGCACTTCGGGTTCAACTAATGAAAAACTGTTTTTT

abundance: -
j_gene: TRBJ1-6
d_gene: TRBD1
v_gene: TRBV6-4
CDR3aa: CASSEAGQISPLHF
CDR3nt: TGTGCCAGCAGTGAGGCGGGACAGATTTCACCCCTCCACTTT

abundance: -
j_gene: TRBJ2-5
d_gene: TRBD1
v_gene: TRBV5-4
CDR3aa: CASSPPGTGPYQETQYF
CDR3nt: TGTGCCAGCAGCCCTCCGGGGACAGGTCCGTACCAAGAGACCCAGTACTTC

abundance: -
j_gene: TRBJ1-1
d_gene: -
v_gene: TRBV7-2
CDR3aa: CASSLGRGMNTEAFF
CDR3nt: TGTGCCAGCAGCTTAGGTCGCGGCATGAACACTGAAGCTTTCTTT

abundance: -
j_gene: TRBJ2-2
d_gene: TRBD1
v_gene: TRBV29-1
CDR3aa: CSVTRPGQGNTGELFF
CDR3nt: TGCAGCGTTACACGCCCGGGACAGGGCAACACCGGGGAGCTGTTTTTT

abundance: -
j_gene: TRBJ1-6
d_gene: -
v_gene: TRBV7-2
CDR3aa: CASSHVGENSPLHF
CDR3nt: TGTGCCAGCAGCCATGTTGGAGAAAATTCACCCCTCCACTTT

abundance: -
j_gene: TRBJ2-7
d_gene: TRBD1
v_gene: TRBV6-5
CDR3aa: CASSSTGGIYEQYF
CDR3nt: TGTGCCAGCAGTTCAACAGGGGGAATCTACGAGCAGTACTTC

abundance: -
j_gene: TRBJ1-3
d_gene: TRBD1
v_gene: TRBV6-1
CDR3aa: CASSTGTGDGNTIYF
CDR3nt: TGTGCCAGCAGTACCGGGACAGGGGATGGAAACACCATATATTTT

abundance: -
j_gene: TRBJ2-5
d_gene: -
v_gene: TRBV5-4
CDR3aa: CASRSTGQETQYF
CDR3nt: TGTGCCAGCAGGAGCACAGGGCAAGAGACCCAGTACTTC

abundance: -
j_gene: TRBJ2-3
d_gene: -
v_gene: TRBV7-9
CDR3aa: CSSSAWPDTQYF
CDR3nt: TGTTCCAGCAGCGCCTGGCCGGATACGCAGTATTTT

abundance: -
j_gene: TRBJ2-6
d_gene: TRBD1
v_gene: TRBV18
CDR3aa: CASSSSGTGRSGANVLTF
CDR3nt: TGTGCCAGCTCATCCTCCGGGACAGGACGCTCTGGGGCCAACGTCCTGACTTTC

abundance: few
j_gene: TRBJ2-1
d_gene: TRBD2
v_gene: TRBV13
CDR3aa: CASSLWTSGRNEQFF
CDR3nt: TGTGCCAGCAGCCTCTGGACTAGCGGGAGGAATGAGCAGTTCTTC

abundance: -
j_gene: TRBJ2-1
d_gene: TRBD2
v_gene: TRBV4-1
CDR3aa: CASSPGIAGVYNEQFF
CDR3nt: TGCGCCAGCAGCCCAGGGATAGCGGGGGTGTACAATGAGCAGTTCTTC

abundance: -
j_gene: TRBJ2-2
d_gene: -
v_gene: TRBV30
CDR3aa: CAWRTRSRGTGELFF
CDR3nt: TGTGCCTGGCGAACTCGATCCAGGGGCACCGGGGAGCTGTTTTTT

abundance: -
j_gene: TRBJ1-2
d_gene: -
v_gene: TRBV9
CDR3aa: CASSVEGMRGYTF
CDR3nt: TGTGCCAGCAGCGTGGAGGGGATGCGCGGCTACACCTTC

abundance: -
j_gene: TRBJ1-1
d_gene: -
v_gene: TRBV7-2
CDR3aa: CASSLQAREAFF
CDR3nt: TGTGCCAGCAGCTTACAGGCTCGTGAAGCTTTCTTT

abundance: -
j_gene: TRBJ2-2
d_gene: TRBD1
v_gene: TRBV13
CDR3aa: CASSWDRGNTGELFF
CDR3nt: TGTGCCAGCAGCTGGGACAGGGGTAACACCGGGGAGCTGTTTTTT

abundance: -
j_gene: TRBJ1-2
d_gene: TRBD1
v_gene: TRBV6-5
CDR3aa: CASSYGQGADYGYTF
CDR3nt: TGTGCCAGCAGTTACGGGCAGGGGGCTGACTATGGCTACACCTTC

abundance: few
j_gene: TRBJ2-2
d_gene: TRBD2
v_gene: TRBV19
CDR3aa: CASSIGGETTGELFF
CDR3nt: TGTGCCAGTAGTATCGGGGGGGAAACAACCGGGGAGCTGTTTTTT